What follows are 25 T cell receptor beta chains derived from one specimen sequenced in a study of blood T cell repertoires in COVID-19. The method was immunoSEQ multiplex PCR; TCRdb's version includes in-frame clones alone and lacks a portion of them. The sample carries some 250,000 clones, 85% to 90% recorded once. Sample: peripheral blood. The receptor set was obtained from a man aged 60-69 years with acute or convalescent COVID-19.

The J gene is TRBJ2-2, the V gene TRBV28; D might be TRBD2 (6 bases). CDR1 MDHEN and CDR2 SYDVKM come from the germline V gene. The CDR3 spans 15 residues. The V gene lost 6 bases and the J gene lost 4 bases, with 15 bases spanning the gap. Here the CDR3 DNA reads TGTGCCAGCAGAGAGGGACTGGGGCGCACCGGGGAGCTGTTTTTT. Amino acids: CASREGLGRTGELFF.

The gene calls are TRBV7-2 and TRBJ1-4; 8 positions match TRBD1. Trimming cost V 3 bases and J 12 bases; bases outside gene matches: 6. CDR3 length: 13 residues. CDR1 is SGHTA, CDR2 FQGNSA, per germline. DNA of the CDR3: TGTGCCAGCAGCTTCACCCCGACAGGGGAACTGTTTTTT. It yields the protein CASSFTPTGELFF.

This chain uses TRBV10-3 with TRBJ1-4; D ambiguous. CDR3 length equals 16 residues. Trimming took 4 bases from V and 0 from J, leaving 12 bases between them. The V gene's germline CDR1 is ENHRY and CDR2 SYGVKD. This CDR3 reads CAISVRGRSTNEKLFF. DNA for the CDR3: TGTGCCATCAGTGTTCGGGGTAGATCAACTAATGAAAAACTGTTTTTT.

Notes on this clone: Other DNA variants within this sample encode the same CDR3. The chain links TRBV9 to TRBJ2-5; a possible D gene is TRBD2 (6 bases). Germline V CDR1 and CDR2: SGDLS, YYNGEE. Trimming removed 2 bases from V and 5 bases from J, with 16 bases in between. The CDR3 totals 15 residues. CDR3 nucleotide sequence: TGTGCCAGCAGCGTTCGCACGGGACTGGGGGAGACCCAGTACTTC. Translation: CASSVRTGLGETQYF. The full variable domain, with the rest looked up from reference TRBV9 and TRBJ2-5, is DSGVTQTPKHLITATGQRVTLRCSPRSGDLSVYWYQQSLDQGLQFLIQYYNGEERAKGNILERFSAQQFPDLHSELNLSSLELGDSALYFCASSVRTGLGETQYFGPGTRLLVL.

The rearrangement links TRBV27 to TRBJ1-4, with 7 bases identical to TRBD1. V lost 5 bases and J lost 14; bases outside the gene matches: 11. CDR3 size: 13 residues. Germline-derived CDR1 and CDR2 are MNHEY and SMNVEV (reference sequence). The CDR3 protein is CASSLGQPTNLFF. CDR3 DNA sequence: TGTGCCAGCAGTCTGGGACAGCCAACTAATCTGTTTTTT.

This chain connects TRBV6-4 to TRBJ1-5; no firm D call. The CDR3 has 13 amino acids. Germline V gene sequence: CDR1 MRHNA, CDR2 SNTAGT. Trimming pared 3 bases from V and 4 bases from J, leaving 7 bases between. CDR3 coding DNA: TGTGCCAGCAGTGAGGCGGGGAATCAGCCCCAGCATTTT. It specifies CASSEAGNQPQHF.

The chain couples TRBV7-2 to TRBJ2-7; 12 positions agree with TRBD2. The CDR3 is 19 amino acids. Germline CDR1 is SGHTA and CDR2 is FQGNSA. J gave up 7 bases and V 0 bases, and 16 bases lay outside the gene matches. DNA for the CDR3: TGTGCCAGCAGCTTAGCCCTCGGGCTAGCGGGAGGGCCGGCGTGGGAGCAGTACTTC. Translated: CASSLALGLAGGPAWEQYF.

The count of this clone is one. The CDR3 DNA sequence: TGTGCCAGCAATCGAGTACGTAGCACAGATACGCAGTATTTT. Its protein product is CASNRVRSTDTQYF. The chain carries TRBV2 and TRBJ2-3; D is uncertain. The CDR3 has 14 residues. V was pared by 7 bases and J by 0 bases, with 11 bases between. Germline V gives CDR1 SNHLY, CDR2 FYNNEI. The full variable domain, rest sourced from reference TRBV2 and TRBJ2-3, is EPEVTQTPSHQVTQMGQEVILRCVPISNHLYFYWYRQILGQKVEFLVSFYNNEISEKSEIFDDQFSVERPDGSNFTLKIRSTKLEDSAMYFCASNRVRSTDTQYFGPGTRLTVL.

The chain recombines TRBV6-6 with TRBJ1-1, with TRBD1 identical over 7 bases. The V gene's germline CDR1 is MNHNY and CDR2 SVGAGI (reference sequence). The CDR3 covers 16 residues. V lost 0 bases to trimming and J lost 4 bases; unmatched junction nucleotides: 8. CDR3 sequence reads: CASSYSVTGESTEAFF. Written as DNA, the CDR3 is TGTGCCAGCAGTTACTCTGTAACAGGGGAATCCACTGAAGCTTTCTTT.

CDR3 nucleotide sequence: TGTGCCAGCCAGGCTCCCTCGAACACCGGGGAGCTGTTTTTT. Its translation is CASQAPSNTGELFF. The rearrangement joins TRBV6-5 to TRBJ2-2; D unclear. In germline, CDR1 is MNHEY, CDR2 SVGAGI. This CDR3 region has 14 residues. Trimming removed 8 bases at V and 0 bases at J, with 10 bases between.

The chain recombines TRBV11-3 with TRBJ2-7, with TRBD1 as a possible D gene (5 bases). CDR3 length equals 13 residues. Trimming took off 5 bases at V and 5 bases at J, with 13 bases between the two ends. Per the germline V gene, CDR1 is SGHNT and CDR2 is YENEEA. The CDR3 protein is CASSNYRSNEQYF. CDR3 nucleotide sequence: TGTGCCAGCAGCAATTACAGGTCCAACGAGCAGTACTTC.

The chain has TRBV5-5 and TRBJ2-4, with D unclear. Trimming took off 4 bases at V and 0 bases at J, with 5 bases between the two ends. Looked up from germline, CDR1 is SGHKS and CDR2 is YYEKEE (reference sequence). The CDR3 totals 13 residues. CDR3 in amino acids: CASSPPAKNIQYF. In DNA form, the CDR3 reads TGTGCCAGCAGCCCTCCAGCCAAAAACATTCAGTACTTC.

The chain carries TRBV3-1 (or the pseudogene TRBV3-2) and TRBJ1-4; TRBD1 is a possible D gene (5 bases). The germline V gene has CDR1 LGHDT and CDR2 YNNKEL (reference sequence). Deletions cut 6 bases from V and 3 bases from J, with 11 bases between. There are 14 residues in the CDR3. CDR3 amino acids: CASSHGGPNEKLFF. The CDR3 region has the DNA TGTGCCAGCAGTCACGGGGGTCCTAATGAAAAACTGTTTTTT.

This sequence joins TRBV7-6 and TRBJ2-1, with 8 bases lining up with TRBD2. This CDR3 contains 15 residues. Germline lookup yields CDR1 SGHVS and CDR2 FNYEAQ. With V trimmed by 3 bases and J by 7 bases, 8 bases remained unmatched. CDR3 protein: CASSLIAGYGNEQFF. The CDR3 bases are TGTGCCAGCAGCTTGATAGCGGGGTATGGGAATGAGCAGTTCTTC. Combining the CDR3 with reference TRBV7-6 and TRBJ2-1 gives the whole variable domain GAGVSQSPRYKVTKRGQDVALRCDPISGHVSLYWYRQALGQGPEFLTYFNYEAQQDKSGLPNDRFSAERPEGSISTLTIQRTEQRDSAMYRCASSLIAGYGNEQFFGPGTRLTVL.

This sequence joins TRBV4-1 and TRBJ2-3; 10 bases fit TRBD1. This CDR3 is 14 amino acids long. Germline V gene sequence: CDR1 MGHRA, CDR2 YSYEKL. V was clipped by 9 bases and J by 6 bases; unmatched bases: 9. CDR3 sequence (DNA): TGCGCCAGTCGGGACAGGGGATTAAGGGATACGCAGTATTTT. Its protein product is CASRDRGLRDTQYF.

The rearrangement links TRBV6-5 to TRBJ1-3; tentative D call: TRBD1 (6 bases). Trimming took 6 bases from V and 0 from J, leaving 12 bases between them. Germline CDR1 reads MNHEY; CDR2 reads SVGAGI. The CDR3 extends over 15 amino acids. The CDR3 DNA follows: TGTGCCAGCAGGAGTGACAGGAACTCTGGAAACACCATATATTTT. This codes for CASRSDRNSGNTIYF.

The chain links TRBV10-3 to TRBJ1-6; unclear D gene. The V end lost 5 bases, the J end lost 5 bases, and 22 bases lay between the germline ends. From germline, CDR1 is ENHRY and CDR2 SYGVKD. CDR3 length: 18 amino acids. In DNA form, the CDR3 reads TGTGCCATCAGTCCCTCGTTCCGGGGTCCGGGTAATAATTCACCCCTCCACTTT. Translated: CAISPSFRGPGNNSPLHF.

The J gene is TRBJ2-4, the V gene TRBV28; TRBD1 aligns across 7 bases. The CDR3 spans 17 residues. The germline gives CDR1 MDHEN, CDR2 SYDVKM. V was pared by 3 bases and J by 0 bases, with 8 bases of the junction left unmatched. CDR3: CASSFLLQGVAKNIQYF. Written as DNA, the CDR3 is TGTGCCAGCAGTTTTCTCCTCCAGGGGGTAGCCAAAAACATTCAGTACTTC.

The CDR3 sequence: CASSPGTGVPDTQYF. The CDR3 DNA sequence: TGTGCCAGCAGCCCCGGGACAGGAGTACCAGATACGCAGTATTTT. The chain employs TRBV7-3 and TRBJ2-3; 8 nucleotides agree with TRBD1. Germline-derived CDR1 and CDR2 are SGHTA and FQGTGA. The junction had 8 bases not matched to a gene; V was cut back by 5 bases and J by 4 bases. The CDR3 extends over 15 amino acids.

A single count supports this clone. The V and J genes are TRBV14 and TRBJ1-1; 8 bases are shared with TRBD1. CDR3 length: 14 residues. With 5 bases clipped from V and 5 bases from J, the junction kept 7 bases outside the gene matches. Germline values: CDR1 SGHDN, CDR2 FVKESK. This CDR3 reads CASSSTGGFTEAFF. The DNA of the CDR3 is TGTGCCAGCAGCTCTACAGGGGGGTTTACTGAAGCTTTCTTT.

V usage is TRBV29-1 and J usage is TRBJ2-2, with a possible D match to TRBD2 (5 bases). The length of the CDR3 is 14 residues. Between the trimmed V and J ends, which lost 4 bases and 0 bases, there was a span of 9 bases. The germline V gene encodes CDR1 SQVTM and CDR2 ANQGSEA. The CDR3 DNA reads TGCAGCGTTGTAGCGCCCTCGAACACCGGGGAGCTGTTTTTT. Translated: CSVVAPSNTGELFF.

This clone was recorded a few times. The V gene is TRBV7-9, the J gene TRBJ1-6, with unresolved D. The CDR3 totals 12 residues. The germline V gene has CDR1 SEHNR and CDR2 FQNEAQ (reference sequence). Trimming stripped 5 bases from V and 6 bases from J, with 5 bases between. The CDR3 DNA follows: TGTGCCAGCAGCCTCCTTAATTCACCCCTCCACTTT. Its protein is CASSLLNSPLHF.

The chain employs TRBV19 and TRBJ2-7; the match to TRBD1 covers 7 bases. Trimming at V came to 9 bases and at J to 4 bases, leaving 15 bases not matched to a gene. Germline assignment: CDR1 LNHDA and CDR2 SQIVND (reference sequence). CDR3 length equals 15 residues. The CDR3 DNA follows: TGTGCCAGCAGAGGCCGAAGACAGGGTTCTTACGAGCAGTACTTC. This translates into CASRGRRQGSYEQYF.

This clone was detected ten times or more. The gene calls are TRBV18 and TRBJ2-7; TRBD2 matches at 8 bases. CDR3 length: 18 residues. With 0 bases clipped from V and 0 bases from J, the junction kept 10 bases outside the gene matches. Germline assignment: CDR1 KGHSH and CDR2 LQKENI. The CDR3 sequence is CASSPPNLAGPLSYEQYF. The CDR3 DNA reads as TGTGCCAGCTCACCACCGAATCTAGCGGGTCCCCTCTCCTACGAGCAGTACTTC.

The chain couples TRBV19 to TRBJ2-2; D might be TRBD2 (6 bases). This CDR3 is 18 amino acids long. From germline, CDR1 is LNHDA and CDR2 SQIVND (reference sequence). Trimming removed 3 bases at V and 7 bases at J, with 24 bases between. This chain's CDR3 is CASSIAPIAAKRGGELFF. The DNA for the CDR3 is TGTGCCAGTAGTATCGCTCCTATAGCGGCCAAACGGGGCGGGGAGCTGTTTTTT. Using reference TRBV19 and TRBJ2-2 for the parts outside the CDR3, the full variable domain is DGGITQSPKYLFRKEGQNVTLSCEQNLNHDAMYWYRQDPGQGLRLIYYSQIVNDFQKGDIAEGYSVSREKKESFPLTVTSAQKNPTAFYLCASSIAPIAAKRGGELFFGEGSRLTVL.